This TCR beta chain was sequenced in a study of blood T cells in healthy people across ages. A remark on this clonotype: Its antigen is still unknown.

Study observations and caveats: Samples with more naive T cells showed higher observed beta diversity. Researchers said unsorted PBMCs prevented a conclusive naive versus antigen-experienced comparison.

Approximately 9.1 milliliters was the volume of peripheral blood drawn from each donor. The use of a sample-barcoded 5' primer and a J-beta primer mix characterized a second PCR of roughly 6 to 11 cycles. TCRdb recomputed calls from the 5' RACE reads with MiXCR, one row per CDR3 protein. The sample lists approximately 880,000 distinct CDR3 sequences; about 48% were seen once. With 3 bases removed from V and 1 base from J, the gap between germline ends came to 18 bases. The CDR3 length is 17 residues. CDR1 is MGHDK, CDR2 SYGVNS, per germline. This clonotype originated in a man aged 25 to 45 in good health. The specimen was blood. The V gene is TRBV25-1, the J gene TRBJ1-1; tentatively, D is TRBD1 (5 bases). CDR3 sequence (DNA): TGTGCCAGCAGTGATGCTGGGACGCTCCGGGCGAACACTGAAGCTTTCTTT. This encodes CASSDAGTLRANTEAFF. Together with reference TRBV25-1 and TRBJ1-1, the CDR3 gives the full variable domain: EADIYQTPRYLVIGTGKKITLECSQTMGHDKMYWYQQDPGMELHLIHYSYGVNSTEKGDLSSESTVSRIRTEHFPLTLESARPSHTSQYLCASSDAGTLRANTEAFFGQGTRLTVV.